Below, 21 T cell receptor beta chains from the same sample are listed, as sequenced in a study of human T cells and chemical hapten exposure. The time point is: patch test 2, 6 weeks after DPC sensitization. The sample's treatment: therapeutic diphenylcyclopropenone sensitization with weekly scalp DPC. TCRdb re-analysed the RACE reads in MiXCR, keeping a single row per CDR3 protein. This sample has about 95,000 distinct CDR3 sequences, with about an eighth found just once. The sequenced sample was whole blood, obtained in connection with sensitization to the hapten diphenylcyclopropenone (DPC). The receptors shown here come from a woman between 40 and 55 years old with alopecia areata. Some clones in this sample may be carry-over from other donors' samples.

In its sample, this clonotype was seen many times. The chain couples TRBV19 to TRBJ1-5; D remains unclear. The CDR3 extends over 14 amino acids. V was clipped by 5 bases and J by 6 bases, with 14 bases between them. Germline V gene lookup returns CDR1 LNHDA and CDR2 SQIVND (reference sequence). CDR3 nucleotides: TGTGCCAGTAGTCCCCTGGCCGCAGGTCAGCCCCAGCATTTT. Encoded protein: CASSPLAAGQPQHF.

The rearrangement joins TRBV5-1 to TRBJ1-1, with D unresolved. CDR3 size: 15 residues. V was pared by 0 bases and J by 1 base, with 10 bases between. Germline CDR1 and CDR2: SGHRS and YFSETQ. CDR3 sequence reads: CASSLVGQANTEAFF. In nucleotides, the CDR3 is TGCGCCAGCAGCTTGGTGGGCCAGGCGAACACTGAAGCTTTCTTT.

Concerning this clonotype: This may come from a read error, since a much larger clone is one base off. The chain recombines TRBV28 with TRBJ2-1, with TRBD2 matching 8 bases. The CDR3 loop spans 15 amino acids. V was pared by 7 bases and J by 0 bases, with 5 bases of the junction left unmatched. Germline CDR1 reads MDHEN; CDR2 reads SYDVKM. CDR3 loop: CASTLAGSSYNEQFF. DNA for the CDR3: TGTGCCAGCACCTTAGCGGGAAGCTCCTACAATGAGCAGTTCTTC.

This clonotype was recorded many times. The gene calls are TRBV29-1 and TRBJ2-7, with 8 bases that match TRBD1. The ends lost 4 bases at V and 7 bases at J; junction bases unmatched: 6. The CDR3 is 12 amino acids. The V gene's germline CDR1 is SQVTM and CDR2 ANQGSEA. The CDR3 loop is CSVGQNRGEQYF. The CDR3 region has the DNA TGCAGCGTTGGCCAAAACAGGGGGGAGCAGTACTTC.

Comments on this clonotype: The junction departs from the called germline gene at one end, perhaps through a read error. The chain has TRBV7-2 and TRBJ2-1; unclear D gene. The V gene's germline CDR1 is SGHTA and CDR2 FQGNSA. This CDR3 region has 15 residues. CDR3 nucleotide sequence: TGTGCCAGCAGCTTAGCCCTCTTCCCCTACAATGAGCTGTTCTTC. Protein product: CASSLALFPYNELFF.

The table lists this clonotype with many counts. The chain combines TRBV4-2 with TRBJ1-4; 12 positions agree with TRBD1. Trimming cost V 3 bases and J 1 base; bases outside gene matches: 9. The CDR3 length is 19 residues. CDR1 is LGHNA and CDR2 is YNFKEQ in the germline V gene. CDR3 DNA sequence: TGTGCCAGCAGCCACCCCCCGGGACAGGGGGCCGGAACTAATGAAAAACTGTTTTTT. Translating gives CASSHPPGQGAGTNEKLFF.

This clonotype has ten or more counts. The V gene is TRBV19, the J gene TRBJ2-2; 8 bases agree with TRBD1. V was clipped by 10 bases and J by 0 bases; unmatched bases: 4. CDR1 LNHDA and CDR2 SQIVND come from the germline V gene (reference sequence). The CDR3 is made up of 14 amino acids. CDR3 coding DNA: TGTGCCACCGCGACAGGGGCGAACACCGGGGAGCTGTTTTTT. Amino acid sequence: CATATGANTGELFF.

V is TRBV6-2 or TRBV6-3 and J is TRBJ2-3; TRBD1 agrees at 8 bases. CDR1 and CDR2 from the germline V gene are MNHEY and SVGEGT. Losses at the gene ends were 6 bases for V and 0 bases for J; bases not matched to a gene: 5. The CDR3 contains 15 residues. The CDR3 sequence: CASSRTGTSTDTQYF. For the CDR3, the DNA is TGTGCCAGCAGCCGGACAGGGACTAGCACAGATACGCAGTATTTT.

This clonotype was found many times. The J gene is TRBJ1-2, the V gene TRBV14, with D possibly being TRBD1 (5 bases). V was pared by 4 bases and J by 6 bases, with 6 bases between. Germline CDR1 SGHDN, CDR2 FVKESK. The CDR3 runs to 11 residues. In nucleotides, the CDR3 is TGTGCCAGCAGCCCAGGGCATGGCTACACCTTC. Amino acid sequence: CASSPGHGYTF.

A few counts support this clonotype. V and J are TRBV12-3 or TRBV12-4 and TRBJ1-1; the match to TRBD1 covers 7 bases. CDR3 length: 15 residues. With V trimmed by 7 bases and J by 5 bases, 13 bases remained unmatched. CDR3 sequence reads: CASTLLGKGATEAFF. The CDR3 DNA sequence: TGTGCCAGCACTCTACTGGGGAAGGGGGCGACTGAAGCTTTCTTT.

Many counts were recorded for this clonotype. For the CDR3, the DNA is TGTGCCAGCAGTCAACATCACGGGCCTCCCAATGAGCAGTTCTTC. It yields the protein CASSQHHGPPNEQFF. The chain combines TRBV21-1 with TRBJ2-1; whether TRBD2, the table's D call, matches the DNA was not checked. TRBV21-1 is listed as a pseudogene. The CDR3 loop spans 15 amino acids.

The chain couples TRBV6-4 to TRBJ1-6; D is perhaps TRBD1 (6 bases). The CDR3 consists of 17 residues. V was pared by 6 bases and J by 9 bases, with 24 bases between. Per the germline V gene, CDR1 is MRHNA and CDR2 is SNTAGT. In nucleotides, the CDR3 is TGTGCCAGCAGCCGGACCGGGAGCCGAGGGGGTGGTTCACCCCTCCACTTT. Encoded protein: CASSRTGSRGGGSPLHF.

This clonotype was detected ten times or more. The V and J genes are TRBV10-3 and TRBJ2-7; 10 nucleotides agree with TRBD2. Germline V gene data show CDR1 as ENHRY and CDR2 as SYGVKD. This CDR3 has 15 residues. With V trimmed by 2 bases and J by 1 base, 2 bases remained unmatched. The chain's CDR3 is CAISEGTSESYEQYF. The CDR3 DNA follows: TGTGCCATCAGTGAGGGGACTAGCGAGTCCTACGAGCAGTACTTC.

There are a few counts of this clonotype. This sequence joins TRBV10-3 and TRBJ2-1; 7 bases match TRBD2. CDR3 size: 15 residues. The V gene end was trimmed by 3 bases and the J gene end by 8 bases; junction bases not matched to a gene: 10. CDR1 and CDR2 (germline): ENHRY, SYGVKD. The CDR3, as DNA: TGTGCCATCAGTGAATGGGGGGAGGGCCGAGATGAGCAGTTCTTC. Its protein product is CAISEWGEGRDEQFF.

This clonotype was observed many times. This chain connects TRBV30 to TRBJ2-7; no firm D call. The V end was cut by 7 bases, the J end by 3 bases, with 13 bases between. The CDR3 spans 12 residues. Germline V CDR1 and CDR2: GTSNPN, SVGIG (reference sequence). CDR3 sequence: CASGPLNYEQYF. The CDR3 DNA sequence: TGTGCCTCAGGACCTTTAAACTACGAGCAGTACTTC. Filled out from reference TRBV30 and TRBJ2-7, the complete variable domain reads SQTIHQWPATLVQPVGSPLSLECTVEGTSNPNLYWYRQAAGRGLQLLFYSVGIGQISSEVPQNLSASRPQDRQFILSSKKLLLSDSGFYLCASGPLNYEQYFGPGTRLTVT.

This clonotype was recorded many times. The chain joins TRBV28 to TRBJ2-3; TRBD2 aligns across 7 bases. V lost 6 bases, J lost 3 bases, and 0 bases stayed unmatched. The CDR3 is made up of 12 amino acids. Germline CDR1 MDHEN, CDR2 SYDVKM. This CDR3 is CASSGGTDTQYF. CDR3 coding DNA: TGTGCCAGCAGCGGGGGGACAGATACGCAGTATTTT.

The J gene is TRBJ2-1, the V gene TRBV6-5; either TRBD1 or TRBD2 may fit D (5 bases each). CDR3 size: 15 residues. Germline V CDR1 and CDR2: MNHEY, SVGAGI. V dropped 5 bases and J dropped 2 bases, with 13 bases sitting between them. The CDR3 DNA follows: TGTGCCAGCAGTCCGCCGGGACCCCCCTACAATGAGCAGTTCTTC. It translates to CASSPPGPPYNEQFF.

This chain uses TRBV7-9 with TRBJ2-7; TRBD1 agrees at 8 bases. Germline trimming cut 6 bases from V and 3 bases from J; bases unmatched to any gene: 7. This CDR3 contains 14 residues. Per germline, CDR1 SEHNR and CDR2 FQNEAQ (reference sequence). CDR3 loop: CASRPQGAVYEQYF. In nucleotides, the CDR3 is TGTGCCAGCAGGCCCCAGGGGGCGGTCTACGAGCAGTACTTC.

This clonotype came up a few times. The rearrangement uses TRBV28 and TRBJ1-4; D is undetermined. In germline, CDR1 is MDHEN, CDR2 SYDVKM. The CDR3 runs to 11 residues. V was cut by 9 bases and J by 8 bases, with 10 bases left in between. This CDR3 is CASRAREKLFF. CDR3 nucleotides: TGTGCCAGTCGTGCTCGGGAAAAACTGTTTTTT.

In its sample, this clonotype was seen many times. Written as DNA, the CDR3 is TGTGCCAGCAGCCACGAGGACGGCTCCTACACCGGGGAGCTGTTTTTT. Protein sequence: CASSHEDGSYTGELFF. V and J are TRBV4-2 and TRBJ2-2; D is unresolved. Germline CDR1 LGHNA, CDR2 YNFKEQ. Trimming pared 3 bases from V and 3 bases from J, leaving 14 bases between. The CDR3 spans 16 residues.

This clonotype was detected a few times. The V call is TRBV18, the J call TRBJ1-6, with D hard to call. The V end lost 3 bases, the J end lost 7 bases, and 13 bases lay between the germline ends. The CDR3 is 15 residues long. Germline assignment: CDR1 KGHSH and CDR2 LQKENI. This CDR3 is CASSPPKGINSPLHF. CDR3 bases: TGTGCCAGCTCACCTCCTAAAGGGATAAATTCACCCCTCCACTTT.